Listed here are 22 T cell receptor beta chains from one sample, sequenced in a study of identical twins (dated by TCRdb to the mid-2010s). The receptor library was made with 5' RACE. The data were produced on an Illumina HiSeq 2000. The raw public data were reprocessed by TCRdb itself: fastp quality trimming at Q25, MiXCR clonotype calling, in-frame beta chains only. All rows with the same CDR3 protein become a single entry with the most common DNA and genes. The sample includes fewer than 250,000 distinct CDR3 sequences, with approximately 7.3% observed a single time. Together, the top ten hold under 6% of the sample. The same sample was also used in a study of yellow fever vaccine responses in identical twins.

Source material: CD8+ T cells sorted from blood. The source of these receptors is a woman between 18 and 29 years old in good health.

The sample holds many counts of this clonotype. V is TRBV29-1 and J is TRBJ2-1; 7 nucleotides line up with TRBD2. CDR1 SQVTM and CDR2 ANQGSEA come from the germline V gene. With 5 bases clipped from V and 3 bases from J, the junction kept 7 bases outside the gene matches. The CDR3 consists of 14 residues. The CDR3 nucleotides read TGCAGCGTTTCCCCGGGACTACACTACAATGAGCAGTTCTTC. Amino acid sequence: CSVSPGLHYNEQFF.

The chain uses TRBV6-1 and TRBJ2-7; D call uncertain. The CDR3 extends over 13 amino acids. The germline gives CDR1 MNHNS, CDR2 SASEGT. V was cut by 2 bases and J by 4 bases, with 9 bases left in between. CDR3 bases: TGTGCCAGCAGTGAATGGCGGCAATACGAGCAGTACTTC. Amino acid sequence: CASSEWRQYEQYF.

This clonotype came up a few times. This chain links TRBV6-5 with TRBJ1-1; D is ambiguous. The V gene lost 0 bases and the J gene lost 4 bases, with 12 bases spanning the gap. CDR1 MNHEY and CDR2 SVGAGI come from the germline V gene. This CDR3 has 15 amino acids. DNA of the CDR3: TGTGCCAGCAGTTACTCGATTGCTGGTAGCACTGAAGCTTTCTTT. It is translated as CASSYSIAGSTEAFF.

This clonotype appeared a few times. The chain combines TRBV20-1 with TRBJ2-7; D is ambiguous. The CDR3 contains 15 residues. V was clipped by 6 bases and J by 0 bases, with 18 bases between them. Germline CDR1 reads DFQATT; CDR2 reads SNEGSKA (reference sequence). This CDR3 reads CSAFRPYQSSYEQYF. In nucleotides, the CDR3 is TGCAGTGCCTTCAGGCCTTATCAGAGCTCCTACGAGCAGTACTTC.

This clonotype has only a few counts. The chain joins TRBV24-1 to TRBJ2-3; D is possibly TRBD1 (5 bases). The CDR3 runs 14 residues. V lost 2 bases to trimming and J lost 6 bases, with 11 bases between them. Germline V gene sequence: CDR1 KGHDR, CDR2 SFDVKD. The CDR3 DNA is TGTGCCACCAGTGATTGGGCCCCAGGGGATACGCAGTATTTT. Its protein product is CATSDWAPGDTQYF.

This clonotype was seen many times. V gene TRBV7-1 combines with J gene TRBJ2-2; no firm D call. TRBV7-1 is annotated as an ORF whose role is uncertain. V lost 2 bases and J lost 1, with 29 bases in between. The CDR3 length is 22 residues. The CDR3 spells CASSSWTPFLADSEWNTGELFF. The CDR3 bases are TGTGCCAGCAGCTCATGGACGCCGTTTTTGGCAGATTCGGAATGGAACACCGGGGAGCTGTTTTTT.

The table lists this clonotype with many counts. CDR3 amino acids: CASRRQVSSGNTIYF. DNA for the CDR3: TGTGCCAGCAGACGACAGGTTAGCTCTGGAAACACCATATATTTT. The genes are TRBV28 and TRBJ1-3; D may be TRBD1 (6 bases). Looked up from germline, CDR1 is MDHEN and CDR2 is SYDVKM. This CDR3 contains 15 residues. V was shortened by 6 bases and J by 0 bases, with 12 bases between the two germline ends.

This clonotype was seen only a few times. The V and J genes are TRBV12-5 and TRBJ2-1, with a tentative D call TRBD2 (6 bases). The CDR3 sequence is 15 residues long. V was pared by 2 bases and J by 6 bases, with 14 bases between. Looked up from germline, CDR1 is LGHNT and CDR2 is FRNRAP. The CDR3 sequence is CASGLMGDFGNEQFF. CDR3 sequence (DNA): TGTGCTAGTGGTTTGATGGGGGACTTCGGCAATGAGCAGTTCTTC.

The V and J genes are TRBV11-2 and TRBJ2-1; 10 bases match TRBD2. There are 15 residues in the CDR3. Germline assignment: CDR1 SGHAT and CDR2 FQNNGV. V was pared by 4 bases and J by 6 bases, with 6 bases of the junction left unmatched. The CDR3, as DNA: TGTGCCAGCAGCTCCTTAGCGGGAGGACTCAATGAGCAGTTCTTC. It translates to CASSSLAGGLNEQFF. The full variable domain, in which reference TRBV11-2 and TRBJ2-1 provide the parts outside the CDR3, is EAGVAQSPRYKIIEKRQSVAFWCNPISGHATLYWYQQILGQGPKLLIQFQNNGVVDDSQLPKDRFSAERLKGVDSTLKIQPAKLEDSAVYLCASSSLAGGLNEQFFGPGTRLTVL.

The chain employs TRBV7-9 and TRBJ2-3; no definite D call. The germline gives CDR1 SEHNR, CDR2 FQNEAQ (reference sequence). This CDR3 comprises 15 residues. V lost 1 base to trimming and J lost 2 bases, with 10 bases between them. The CDR3 bases are TGTGCCAGCAGCTTAGGAAACACCATCACAGATACGCAGTATTTT. Translated: CASSLGNTITDTQYF.

V is TRBV7-6 and J is TRBJ2-7; possible D gene TRBD2, 6 bases. V gave up 0 bases and J gave up 5 bases, with 8 bases separating them. The CDR3 covers 13 residues. Looked up from germline, CDR1 is SGHVS and CDR2 is FNYEAQ. The CDR3 sequence: CASSLALADEQYF. In DNA, the CDR3 is TGTGCCAGCAGCTTAGCGTTAGCGGACGAGCAGTACTTC.

This clonotype was seen more than once but under ten times. The chain combines TRBV7-3 with TRBJ2-1; 10 bases match TRBD2. Germline trimming cut 4 bases from V and 9 bases from J; bases unmatched to any gene: 12. Germline lookup yields CDR1 SGHTA and CDR2 FQGTGA. There are 16 residues in the CDR3. CDR3 amino acids: CASSSSSGSGSSEQFF. The CDR3 DNA follows: TGTGCCAGCAGCTCATCTAGCGGGAGTGGGAGTAGTGAGCAGTTCTTC. The variable domain in full, completed from reference TRBV7-3 and TRBJ2-1, reads GAGVSQTPSNKVTEKGKYVELRCDPISGHTALYWYRQSLGQGPEFLIYFQGTGAADDSGLPNDRFFAVRPEGSVSTLKIQRTERGDSAVYLCASSSSSGSGSSEQFFGPGTRLTVL.

This clonotype was picked up a small number of times. The genes are TRBV6-1 and TRBJ2-1; the D call may be TRBD1 or TRBD2 (5 bases each). In germline, CDR1 is MNHNS, CDR2 SASEGT. V gave up 6 bases and J gave up 13 bases, with 19 bases separating them. The CDR3 is 13 residues long. This CDR3 is CASSAMARDGQFF. CDR3 nucleotides: TGTGCCAGCAGCGCTATGGCCCGGGACGGCCAGTTCTTC.

The table lists this clonotype with many counts. The DNA for the CDR3 is TGCGCCAGCAGCCAAGATGGCGGGAGACGGACCGGGGAGCTGTTTTTT. Protein: CASSQDGGRRTGELFF. The chain is built from TRBV4-1 and TRBJ2-2; 7 nucleotides line up with TRBD2. V lost 0 bases, J lost 5 bases, and 6 bases stayed unmatched. The CDR3 covers 16 residues. CDR1 MGHRA and CDR2 YSYEKL come from the germline V gene.

This sequence joins TRBV29-1 and TRBJ1-2; tentative D call: TRBD1 (5 bases). Trimming left V 2 bases short and J 8 bases short, with 15 bases between. The CDR3 sequence is 13 residues long. The V gene's germline CDR1 is SQVTM and CDR2 ANQGSEA. The CDR3 protein is CSVERWGTEGYTF. For the CDR3, the DNA is TGCAGCGTTGAAAGGTGGGGGACGGAGGGCTACACCTTC.

This clonotype occurred a few times. J is TRBJ2-5 and V is TRBV7-9; D is uncertain. V shed 5 bases and J shed 2 bases, with 9 bases lying between them. This CDR3 contains 13 residues. Germline CDR1 is SEHNR and CDR2 is FQNEAQ (reference sequence). The CDR3 DNA is TGTGCCAGCAGCCCTACACTTCAAGAGACCCAGTACTTC. Its protein is CASSPTLQETQYF.

This clonotype was recorded at least ten times. The genes are TRBV29-1 and TRBJ2-2; D not certain. V lost 4 bases to trimming and J lost 1 base, with 10 bases between them. Looked up from germline, CDR1 is SQVTM and CDR2 is ANQGSEA. The CDR3 covers 14 residues. The CDR3 DNA sequence: TGCAGCGTTGTCTTGACTGAGAACACCGGGGAGCTGTTTTTT. Translated, it gives CSVVLTENTGELFF.

This clonotype came up many times. This chain links TRBV7-7 with TRBJ2-1, with TRBD2 matching 7 bases. The V gene end was trimmed by 1 base and the J gene end by 4 bases; junction bases not matched to a gene: 13. The CDR3 consists of 18 residues. CDR1 is SSHAT, CDR2 FNYEAQ, per germline (reference sequence). The CDR3 DNA is TGTGCCAGCAGCTTAGGGGGATCGGGGGGTCCCCTTTACAATGAGCAGTTCTTC. Protein: CASSLGGSGGPLYNEQFF.

This clonotype appeared a few times. The V call is TRBV28, the J call TRBJ2-1; D is unresolved. Germline V lookup: CDR1 MDHEN, CDR2 SYDVKM. This CDR3 is built from 12 residues. Between the trimmed V and J ends, which lost 7 bases and 5 bases, there was a span of 9 bases. The CDR3 DNA follows: TGTGCCAGCACTTCGCAGGACAATGAGCAGTTCTTC. This sequence encodes CASTSQDNEQFF.

This clonotype was detected a few times. This chain uses TRBV9 with TRBJ2-1; 7 nucleotides agree with TRBD1. V lost 0 bases to trimming and J lost 5 bases; unmatched junction nucleotides: 5. The CDR3 loop spans 15 amino acids. Looked up from germline, CDR1 is SGDLS and CDR2 is YYNGEE. DNA for the CDR3: TGTGCCAGCAGCGTAGATAGGGACAGAGACAATGAGCAGTTCTTC. Translated, it gives CASSVDRDRDNEQFF.

The rearrangement links TRBV11-2 to TRBJ2-2; D may be TRBD1 or TRBD2 (5 bases each). This CDR3 has 17 residues. The germline V and J ends were trimmed by 3 bases and 4 bases, with 18 bases remaining between them. Germline CDR1 SGHAT, CDR2 FQNNGV. CDR3 sequence reads: CASSLGVLRRGTGELFF. The CDR3 nucleotides read TGTGCCAGCAGCTTGGGGGTGCTCCGAAGGGGCACCGGGGAGCTGTTTTTT.

This clonotype has just a few counts. The chain recombines TRBV4-1 with TRBJ2-7; 7 bases match TRBD2. The CDR3 has 17 amino acids. CDR1 and CDR2 (germline): MGHRA, YSYEKL. J gave up 4 bases and V 4 bases, and 16 bases lay outside the gene matches. The CDR3, as DNA: TGCGCCAGCAGCCCGATCGAAAGGGGAGGGACCCAATACGAGCAGTACTTC. Protein: CASSPIERGGTQYEQYF.